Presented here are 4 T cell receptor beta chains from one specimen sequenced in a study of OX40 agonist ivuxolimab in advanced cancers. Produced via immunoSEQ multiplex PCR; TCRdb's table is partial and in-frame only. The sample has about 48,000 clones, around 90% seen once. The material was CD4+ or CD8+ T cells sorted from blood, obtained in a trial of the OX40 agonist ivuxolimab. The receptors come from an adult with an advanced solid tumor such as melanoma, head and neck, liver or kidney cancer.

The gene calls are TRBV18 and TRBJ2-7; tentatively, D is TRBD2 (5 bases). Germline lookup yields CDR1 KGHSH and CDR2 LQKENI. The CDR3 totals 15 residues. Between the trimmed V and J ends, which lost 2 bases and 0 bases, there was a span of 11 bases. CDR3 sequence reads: CASSPGERSSYEQYF. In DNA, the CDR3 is TGTGCCAGCTCACCAGGCGAGCGGAGCTCCTACGAGCAGTACTTC.

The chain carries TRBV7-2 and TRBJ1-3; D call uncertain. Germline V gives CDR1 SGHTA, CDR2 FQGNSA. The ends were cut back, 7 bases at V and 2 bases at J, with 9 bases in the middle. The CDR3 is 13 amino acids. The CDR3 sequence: CASTPVTGNTIYF. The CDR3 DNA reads TGTGCCAGCACCCCCGTTACTGGAAACACCATATATTTT.

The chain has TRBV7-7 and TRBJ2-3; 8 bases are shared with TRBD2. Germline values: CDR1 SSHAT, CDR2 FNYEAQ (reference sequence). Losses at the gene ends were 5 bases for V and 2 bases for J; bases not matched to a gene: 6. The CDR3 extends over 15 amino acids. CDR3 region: CASSPGTSFTDTQYF. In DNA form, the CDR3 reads TGTGCCAGCAGCCCCGGGACTAGTTTCACAGATACGCAGTATTTT.

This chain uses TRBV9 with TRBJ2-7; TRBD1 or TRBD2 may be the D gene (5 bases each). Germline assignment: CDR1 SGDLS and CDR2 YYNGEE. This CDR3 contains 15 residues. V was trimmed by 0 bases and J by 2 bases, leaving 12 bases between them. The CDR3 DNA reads TGTGCCAGCAGCGTAGATTGGGGGAGTCCCTACGAGCAGTACTTC. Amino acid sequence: CASSVDWGSPYEQYF.